This T cell receptor (beta chain) was retrieved from a study of long-term antiretroviral therapy in people with HIV. Investigators performed immunoSEQ version v3.0 at survey level. This table comes from immunoSEQ multiplex PCR, and its TCRdb copy is limited to in-frame clones, with some not included. The table includes about 30,000 clones, about 95% detected once. After removal of 2 bases from V and 2 bases from J, the junction contained 7 bases not matched to a gene. Per the germline V gene, CDR1 is SGHRS and CDR2 is YFSETQ. There are 16 residues in the CDR3. For this clone: Its specificity is unknown.

Broader study findings: Absence of data on ART adherence, viral resistance or therapy changes was noted. Clones that had undergone expansion before ART dominated the repertoire at all time points.

This rearrangement joins TRBV5-1 to TRBJ2-3, with 8 bases fitting TRBD2. The sample in question was unsorted PBMCs, obtained 5.3 years after starting antiretroviral therapy. The sequence came from a man younger than 45 with HIV. CDR3 sequence: CASSFADSGDTDTQYF. CDR3 DNA sequence: TGCGCCAGCAGCTTTGCGGATAGCGGGGACACAGATACGCAGTATTTT. Variable domain in full (rest from reference TRBV5-1 and TRBJ2-3): KAGVTQTPRYLIKTRGQQVTLSCSPISGHRSVSWYQQTPGQGLQFLFEYFSETQRNKGNFPGRFSGRQFSNSRSEMNVSTLELGDSALYLCASSFADSGDTDTQYFGPGTRLTVL.